This TCR beta chain appears in the sequencing data of a study of cytomegalovirus exposure and HLA in healthy donors. Points from the study as a whole: TCR beta V segments were, for the most part, productive about 87% or about 30% of the time in an earlier analysis. Common viral pathogens seemed to be connected with several of the most significant clusters, according to a later analysis.

Concerning this clone: Antigen unknown.

The CDR3 is made up of 15 amino acids. Trimming removed 5 bases from V and 0 bases from J; junction bases left unmatched: 4. Germline V lookup: CDR1 SNHLY, CDR2 FYNNEI. 60 Vbeta and 13 Jbeta primers were used in PCR. This table comes from immunoSEQ multiplex PCR, and its TCRdb copy is limited to in-frame clones, with some not included. The table shows around 100,000 clones, with 50% to 80% occurring only once. This clonotype was obtained from a man under 40 in good health and CMV-seronegative. Sequencing used PBMCs. This chain uses TRBV2 with TRBJ2-7, with 10 bases that match TRBD2. The CDR3 here is CASSRLAGSSYEQYF. CDR3 DNA: TGTGCCAGCAGTAGACTAGCGGGCAGCTCCTACGAGCAGTACTTC.